The 29 T cell receptor beta chains in this list originate from one sample, sequenced in a study of CD8+ T cells in alopecia areata (dated by TCRdb to the late 2010s). The method behind the library was the immunoSEQ multiplex PCR assay. RNA was extracted from all samples and reverse transcribed into cDNA as template for TCR sequencing. TCRdb provides this immuneACCESS table in a form limited to in-frame rearrangements. Some clones are lacking; in checked studies, under half of them reflect an unresolved V gene, and why the rest are absent is not known. This sample has more than 150,000 clones in its table, and around 60% of those were observed once. The ten largest clonotypes hold over 3% of the sample. Explained via the paper, the time point label denotes: about four weeks on oral tofacitinib. Read against the paper, the sample's treatment or condition label means: oral pan-JAK inhibitor, 5-10 mg twice daily.

Specimen: CD4+ T cells sorted from blood, collected at week 4, from a patient treated with tofacitinib. The receptor set was obtained from a human donor with alopecia areata.

This clone was counted only a few times. V and J are TRBV6-1 and TRBJ2-2, with D perhaps matching TRBD1 (6 bases). Germline-derived CDR1 and CDR2 are MNHNS and SASEGT. Trimming shortened V by 6 bases and J by 6 bases, and 11 bases separated the two germline ends. The CDR3 sequence is 13 residues long. CDR3 sequence (DNA): TGTGCCAGCAGACAAACAGGGCCCGGGGAGCTGTTTTTT. It yields the protein CASRQTGPGELFF.

This clone appeared a few times. V gene TRBV6-5 combines with J gene TRBJ2-6; D remains ambiguous. The CDR3 covers 13 residues. In germline, CDR1 is MNHEY, CDR2 SVGAGI. V lost 7 bases to trimming and J lost 2 bases, with 6 bases between them. This chain's CDR3 is CASMAAGANVLTF. Written as DNA, the CDR3 is TGTGCCAGCATGGCTGCTGGGGCCAACGTCCTGACTTTC.

The gene calls are TRBV5-1 and TRBJ1-1; 7 nucleotides align to TRBD1. Germline CDR1 is SGHRS and CDR2 is YFSETQ. The junction had 9 bases not matched to a gene; V was cut back by 5 bases and J by 8 bases. This CDR3 has 13 residues. CDR3 sequence reads: CASRSTGDREAFF. The CDR3 DNA reads TGCGCCAGCAGATCAACGGGGGACAGAGAAGCTTTCTTT.

This clone has just a few counts. The chain uses TRBV6-1 and TRBJ1-2, with TRBD1 matching over 7 bases. V was clipped by 4 bases and J by 3 bases; unmatched bases: 11. This CDR3 is 16 amino acids long. Germline lookup yields CDR1 MNHNS and CDR2 SASEGT. For the CDR3, the DNA is TGTGCCAGCAGTGGCCCCGAACAGGGGTCGGACTATGGCTACACCTTC. Translating gives CASSGPEQGSDYGYTF.

V is TRBV7-2 and J is TRBJ2-5; 9 bases fit TRBD1. The CDR3 contains 18 residues. Germline V gene sequence: CDR1 SGHTA, CDR2 FQGNSA. Losses at the gene ends were 2 bases for V and 1 base for J; bases not matched to a gene: 11. As DNA, the CDR3 is TGTGCCAGCAGCTTATCCGTAAAACAGGGGGCCTTCCAAGAGACCCAGTACTTC. Its translation is CASSLSVKQGAFQETQYF. The complete variable domain, with remaining parts taken from reference TRBV7-2 and TRBJ2-5, reads GAGVSQSPSNKVTEKGKDVELRCDPISGHTALYWYRQSLGQGLEFLIYFQGNSAPDKSGLPSDRFSAERTGGSVSTLTIQRTQQEDSAVYLCASSLSVKQGAFQETQYFGPGTRLLVL.

The gene calls are TRBV6-1 and TRBJ2-7; D possibly uses TRBD1 or TRBD2 (5 bases each). Germline loops: CDR1 MNHNS, CDR2 SASEGT. V dropped 5 bases and J dropped 2 bases, with 13 bases sitting between them. This CDR3 region has 14 residues. The CDR3 region is CASSIRDGTYEQYF. CDR3 in DNA: TGTGCCAGCAGTATCCGGGACGGGACCTACGAGCAGTACTTC.

The V gene is TRBV30, the J gene TRBJ1-4; no reliable D call. CDR3 length equals 14 residues. Germline CDR1 GTSNPN, CDR2 SVGIG (reference sequence). The V end lost 3 bases, the J end lost 8 bases, and 16 bases lay between the germline ends. CDR3 in DNA: TGTGCCTGGAGCAAGGAGGCACCAGGCGAAAAACTGTTTTTT. Protein product: CAWSKEAPGEKLFF.

This sequence joins TRBV7-2 and TRBJ2-1; 12 bases are shared with TRBD2. Germline lookup yields CDR1 SGHTA and CDR2 FQGNSA. The CDR3 totals 16 residues. J gave up 7 bases and V 7 bases, and 11 bases lay outside the gene matches. The CDR3 nucleotides are TGTGCCAGCAACCTAGCGGGGGGGCCTATGAGGAATGAGCAGTTCTTC. This sequence encodes CASNLAGGPMRNEQFF.

The table lists this clone with a few counts. J is TRBJ2-3 and V is TRBV7-2; D may be TRBD2 (6 bases). The CDR3 is 17 residues long. V shed 7 bases and J shed 2 bases, with 22 bases lying between them. CDR1 and CDR2 from the germline V gene are SGHTA and FQGNSA. The CDR3 DNA is TGTGCCAGCACCTCCCTGGGGATGGCGGGGCCCACAGATACGCAGTATTTT. It translates to CASTSLGMAGPTDTQYF.

For this clone: Other DNA sequences of this sample code for an identical CDR3. The V and J genes are TRBV19 and TRBJ2-1; no reliable D call. The CDR3 loop spans 11 amino acids. The germline V gene encodes CDR1 LNHDA and CDR2 SQIVND (reference sequence). V dropped 2 bases and J dropped 7 bases, with 3 bases sitting between them. CDR3 sequence: CASSIRNEQFF. The CDR3 bases are TGTGCCAGTAGTATAAGAAATGAGCAGTTCTTC. The full variable domain, in which reference TRBV19 and TRBJ2-1 provide the parts outside the CDR3, is DGGITQSPKYLFRKEGQNVTLSCEQNLNHDAMYWYRQDPGQGLRLIYYSQIVNDFQKGDIAEGYSVSREKKESFPLTVTSAQKNPTAFYLCASSIRNEQFFGPGTRLTVL.

The CDR3 sequence: CASRQGLAGGLAYNEQFF. The CDR3 DNA sequence: TGCGCCAGCAGACAGGGACTAGCGGGGGGGCTGGCCTACAATGAGCAGTTCTTC. The genes are TRBV4-1 and TRBJ2-1, with TRBD2 matching over 16 bases. V was clipped by 6 bases and J by 2 bases; unmatched bases: 7. Per the germline V gene, CDR1 is MGHRA and CDR2 is YSYEKL. This CDR3 has 18 amino acids.

The genes are TRBV30 and TRBJ1-6; D unclear. Trimming took 0 bases from V and 7 from J, leaving 16 bases between them. The CDR3 has 16 residues. The germline V gene encodes CDR1 GTSNPN and CDR2 SVGIG (reference sequence). CDR3 sequence: CAWSVEGVGPNSPLHF. DNA of the CDR3: TGTGCCTGGAGTGTGGAGGGAGTAGGTCCCAATTCACCCCTCCACTTT.

The CDR3 DNA reads as TGTGCCTGGAGTACGACAGGGGGTCAGCCCCAGCATTTT. As protein: CAWSTTGGQPQHF. The chain recombines TRBV30 with TRBJ1-5; 9 positions agree with TRBD1. The length of the CDR3 is 13 residues. The trim removed 2 bases at V and 6 bases at J, leaving 2 bases unmatched. Germline V gene sequence: CDR1 GTSNPN, CDR2 SVGIG (reference sequence).

This clone was detected ten times or more. V is TRBV5-1 and J is TRBJ1-6; D remains ambiguous. The ends were cut back, 1 base at V and 10 bases at J, with 6 bases in the middle. The CDR3 is 12 amino acids. Germline CDR1 and CDR2: SGHRS and YFSETQ. The CDR3 is CASSLNQSPLHF. DNA of the CDR3: TGCGCCAGCAGCTTGAACCAGTCACCCCTCCACTTT.

As concerns this clone: This CDR3 is also generated by other DNA sequences in the sample. The chain is built from TRBV30 and TRBJ1-5; D not certain. The CDR3 covers 13 residues. CDR1 GTSNPN and CDR2 SVGIG come from the germline V gene (reference sequence). The V gene lost 2 bases and the J gene lost 7 bases, with 12 bases spanning the gap. The CDR3 sequence is CAWSREGNQPQHF. CDR3 DNA sequence: TGTGCCTGGAGTCGGGAGGGAAACCAGCCCCAGCATTTT.

This clone was recorded a few times. V gene TRBV14 combines with J gene TRBJ2-3; D gene uncertain. V lost 4 bases and J lost 7, with 12 bases in between. The CDR3 runs 13 residues. The germline gives CDR1 SGHDN, CDR2 FVKESK. CDR3 DNA sequence: TGTGCCAGCAGCCCCTACCTCGTGAATACGCAGTATTTT. As protein: CASSPYLVNTQYF.

The CDR3 loop is CASSLYNEQFF. Written as DNA, the CDR3 is TGCGCCAGCAGCCTCTACAATGAGCAGTTCTTC. V is TRBV5-1 and J is TRBJ2-1, with D uncertain. The CDR3 loop spans 11 amino acids. With 4 bases removed from V and 3 bases from J, the gap between germline ends came to 2 bases. Germline CDR1 SGHRS, CDR2 YFSETQ.

This chain uses TRBV6-5 with TRBJ2-7; either TRBD1 or TRBD2 may fit D (5 bases each). CDR1 and CDR2 (germline): MNHEY, SVGAGI. This CDR3 contains 11 residues. V gave up 10 bases and J gave up 7 bases, with 14 bases separating them. CDR3 in DNA: TGTGCCACGGCGTTATGGGGGGAGCAGTACTTC. Its protein is CATALWGEQYF.

This chain links TRBV7-6 with TRBJ2-7; TRBD1 matches at 9 bases. Germline values: CDR1 SGHVS, CDR2 FNYEAQ. After removal of 3 bases from V and 5 bases from J, the junction contained 5 bases not matched to a gene. The CDR3 covers 14 residues. The CDR3 coding sequence is TGTGCCAGCAGCTTGGACAGGGGAGGACACGAGCAGTACTTC. It yields the protein CASSLDRGGHEQYF.

Regarding this clone: Other DNA sequences in the same sample also yield this CDR3. The CDR3 bases are TGTGCCAGCAGTCGACAGGTCTCTGGGGCCAACGTCCTGACTTTC. It specifies CASSRQVSGANVLTF. The chain joins TRBV6-5 to TRBJ2-6, with a weak D call TRBD1 (6 bases). The CDR3 is 15 residues long. V lost 5 bases and J 0 bases, leaving 8 bases between the germline ends. Germline assignment: CDR1 MNHEY and CDR2 SVGAGI.

The CDR3 nucleotides are TGTGCCAGCAGCCAAGATCAAGGGACCGGGCATGGCTACACCTTC. Protein sequence: CASSQDQGTGHGYTF. The chain joins TRBV4-2 to TRBJ1-2; a weak D match, TRBD1 (5 bases). This CDR3 is 15 amino acids long. The V and J ends lost 0 bases and 6 bases respectively, with 14 bases between them. Per germline, CDR1 LGHNA and CDR2 YNFKEQ.

The chain combines TRBV27 with TRBJ1-1; D is undetermined. CDR3 length: 13 residues. CDR1 and CDR2 from the germline V gene are MNHEY and SMNVEV (reference sequence). Trimming shortened V by 5 bases and J by 6 bases, and 13 bases separated the two germline ends. Here the CDR3 reads CASSTTKGAEAFF. CDR3 nucleotides: TGTGCCAGCAGTACTACAAAGGGCGCTGAAGCTTTCTTT.

The V gene is TRBV18, the J gene TRBJ1-2; tentatively, D is TRBD1 (6 bases). V was cut by 2 bases and J by 0 bases, with 13 bases left in between. CDR3 length: 16 residues. The V gene's germline CDR1 is KGHSH and CDR2 LQKENI. The CDR3 sequence is CASSPGRTAPNYGYTF. The CDR3 DNA sequence: TGTGCCAGCTCACCAGGGAGGACAGCCCCTAACTATGGCTACACCTTC. Drawing the rest from reference TRBV18 and TRBJ1-2, the complete variable domain is NAGVMQNPRHLVRRRGQEARLRCSPMKGHSHVYWYRQLPEEGLKFMVYLQKENIIDESGMPKERFSAEFPKEGPSILRIQQVVRGDSAAYFCASSPGRTAPNYGYTFGSGTRLTVV.

The chain joins TRBV7-2 to TRBJ1-6, with 7 bases matching TRBD1. Germline CDR1 and CDR2: SGHTA and FQGNSA. V lost 3 bases and J lost 5; bases outside the gene matches: 7. The CDR3 loop spans 16 amino acids. The CDR3 DNA reads as TGTGCCAGCAGCTTTCGCCTGGGACAGCATAATTCACCCCTCCACTTT. Its translation: CASSFRLGQHNSPLHF.

The V call is TRBV5-4, the J call TRBJ2-7, with a tentative D call TRBD2 (6 bases). The CDR3 is 14 residues long. The V and J ends lost 5 bases and 7 bases respectively, with 19 bases between them. The germline V gene has CDR1 SGHNT and CDR2 YYREEE (reference sequence). CDR3 residues: CASSSGTPEGEQYF. The CDR3 DNA sequence: TGTGCCAGCAGTTCCGGGACCCCGGAGGGGGAGCAGTACTTC. The variable domain in full, completed from reference TRBV5-4 and TRBJ2-7, reads ETGVTQSPTHLIKTRGQQVTLRCSSQSGHNTVSWYQQALGQGPQFIFQYYREEENGRGNFPPRFSGLQFPNYSSELNVNALELDDSALYLCASSSGTPEGEQYFGPGTRLTVT.

The J gene is TRBJ1-5, the V gene TRBV23-1; D is unresolved. TRBV23-1 counts as an open reading frame of uncertain function. Trimming left V 0 bases short and J 2 bases short, with 8 bases between. This CDR3 contains 15 residues. For the CDR3, the DNA is TGCGCCAGCAGTCAATCGTATGGGGGCAATCAGCCCCAGCATTTT. As protein: CASSQSYGGNQPQHF.

V usage is TRBV7-9 and J usage is TRBJ1-2; D is possibly TRBD1 (6 bases). Germline CDR1 SEHNR, CDR2 FQNEAQ (reference sequence). This CDR3 is built from 13 residues. V dropped 4 bases and J dropped 5 bases, with 11 bases sitting between them. CDR3 DNA: TGTGCCAGCAGCTCCCAGGGGCAGTATGGCTACACCTTC. This translates into CASSSQGQYGYTF.

The chain has TRBV30 and TRBJ1-3, with D unclear. The germline V gene encodes CDR1 GTSNPN and CDR2 SVGIG (reference sequence). Trimming stripped 0 bases from V and 5 bases from J, with 11 bases between. CDR3 length: 14 residues. The DNA for the CDR3 is TGTGCCTGGAGTGTCCTCAGCTGGAGAAACACCATATATTTT. Translation gives CAWSVLSWRNTIYF.

In this sample, this clone turned up once. The chain recombines TRBV30 with TRBJ2-3, with D perhaps matching TRBD1 (6 bases). Germline assignment: CDR1 GTSNPN and CDR2 SVGIG (reference sequence). The CDR3 covers 15 residues. Trimming took 2 bases from V and 0 from J, leaving 12 bases between them. The CDR3 loop is CAWSSRGSSTDTQYF. The CDR3, as DNA: TGTGCCTGGAGTTCAAGGGGGTCGAGCACAGATACGCAGTATTTT.